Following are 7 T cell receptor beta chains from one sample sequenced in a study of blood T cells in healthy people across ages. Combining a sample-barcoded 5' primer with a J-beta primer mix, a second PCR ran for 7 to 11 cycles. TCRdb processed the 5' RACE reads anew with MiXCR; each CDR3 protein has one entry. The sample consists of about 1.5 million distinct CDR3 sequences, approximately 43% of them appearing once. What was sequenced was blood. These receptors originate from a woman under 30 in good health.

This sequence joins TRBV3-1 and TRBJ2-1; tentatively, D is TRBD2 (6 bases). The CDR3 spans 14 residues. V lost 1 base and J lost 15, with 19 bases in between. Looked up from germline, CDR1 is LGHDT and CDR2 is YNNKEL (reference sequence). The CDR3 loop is CASSQVRQRARPFF. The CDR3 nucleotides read TGTGCCAGCAGCCAAGTACGACAGCGGGCCCGACCGTTCTTC.

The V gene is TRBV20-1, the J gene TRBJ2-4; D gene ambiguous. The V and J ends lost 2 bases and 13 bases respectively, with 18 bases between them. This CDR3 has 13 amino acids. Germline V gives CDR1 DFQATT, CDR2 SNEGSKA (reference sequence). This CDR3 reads CSARWLGYNEQYF. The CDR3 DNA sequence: TGCAGTGCTAGATGGCTGGGCTACAATGAGCAGTACTTC.

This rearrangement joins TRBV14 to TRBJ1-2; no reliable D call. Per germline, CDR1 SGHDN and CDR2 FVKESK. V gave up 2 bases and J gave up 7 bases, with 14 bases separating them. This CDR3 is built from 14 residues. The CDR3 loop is CASSQLGRSSGYTF. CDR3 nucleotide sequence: TGTGCCAGCAGCCAACTTGGACGGTCTTCTGGCTACACCTTC. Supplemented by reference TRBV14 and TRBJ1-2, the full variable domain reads EAGVTQFPSHSVIEKGQTVTLRCDPISGHDNLYWYRRVMGKEIKFLLHFVKESKQDESGMPNNRFLAERTGGTYSTLKVQPAELEDSGVYFCASSQLGRSSGYTFGSGTRLTVV.

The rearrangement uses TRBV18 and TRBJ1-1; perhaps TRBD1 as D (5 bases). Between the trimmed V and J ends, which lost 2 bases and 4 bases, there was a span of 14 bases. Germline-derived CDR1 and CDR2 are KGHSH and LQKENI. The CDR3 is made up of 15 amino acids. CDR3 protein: CASSPTAGGGTEAFF. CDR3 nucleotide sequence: TGTGCCAGCTCACCAACCGCCGGGGGGGGCACTGAAGCTTTCTTT.

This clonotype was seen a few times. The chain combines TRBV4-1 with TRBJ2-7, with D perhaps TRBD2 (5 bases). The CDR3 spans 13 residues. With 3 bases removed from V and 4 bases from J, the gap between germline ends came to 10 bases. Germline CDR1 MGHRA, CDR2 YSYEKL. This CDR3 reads CASSHHSGYEQYF. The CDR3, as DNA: TGCGCCAGCAGCCATCACTCGGGGTACGAGCAGTACTTC.

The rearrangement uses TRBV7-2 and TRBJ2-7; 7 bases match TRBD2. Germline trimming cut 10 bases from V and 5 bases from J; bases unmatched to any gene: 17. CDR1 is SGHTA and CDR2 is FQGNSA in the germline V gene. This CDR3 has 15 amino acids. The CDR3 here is CATKRGGESSDEQYF. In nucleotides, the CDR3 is TGTGCCACCAAGCGGGGTGGGGAATCCAGTGACGAGCAGTACTTC.

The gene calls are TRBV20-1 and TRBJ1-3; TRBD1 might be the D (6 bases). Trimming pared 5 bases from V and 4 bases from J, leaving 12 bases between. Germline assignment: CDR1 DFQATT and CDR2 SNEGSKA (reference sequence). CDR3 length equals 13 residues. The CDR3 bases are TGCAGTGCTTCCCGCGGACAGGGAAACACCATATATTTT. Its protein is CSASRGQGNTIYF.